The clone carrying this TCR beta chain was recorded at least ten times. Unique molecular identifiers were used in preparing the TCRbeta library. Using its own MiXCR run on the PCR reads, TCRdb lists one record per CDR3 protein. The table lists about 230,000 distinct CDR3 sequences, approximately 12% of them singletons. These data belong to a study of T-cell reconstitution after alpha-beta-depleted transplantation in children. The receptor's source is a human donor who donated a stem cell graft to a child with acute lymphoblastic leukemia. The sample here was PBMCs from the stem cell graft donor, taken from the stem cell graft.

The DNA for the CDR3 is TGCAGCGTTGAAAGTCGGTTTTTTGGCGAGCAGTACTTC. This sequence encodes CSVESRFFGEQYF. This chain links TRBV29-1 with TRBJ2-7; D gene unclear. CDR1 is SQVTM and CDR2 is ANQGSEA in the germline V gene. CDR3 length: 13 residues. The germline V and J ends were trimmed by 2 bases and 6 bases, with 14 bases remaining between them.